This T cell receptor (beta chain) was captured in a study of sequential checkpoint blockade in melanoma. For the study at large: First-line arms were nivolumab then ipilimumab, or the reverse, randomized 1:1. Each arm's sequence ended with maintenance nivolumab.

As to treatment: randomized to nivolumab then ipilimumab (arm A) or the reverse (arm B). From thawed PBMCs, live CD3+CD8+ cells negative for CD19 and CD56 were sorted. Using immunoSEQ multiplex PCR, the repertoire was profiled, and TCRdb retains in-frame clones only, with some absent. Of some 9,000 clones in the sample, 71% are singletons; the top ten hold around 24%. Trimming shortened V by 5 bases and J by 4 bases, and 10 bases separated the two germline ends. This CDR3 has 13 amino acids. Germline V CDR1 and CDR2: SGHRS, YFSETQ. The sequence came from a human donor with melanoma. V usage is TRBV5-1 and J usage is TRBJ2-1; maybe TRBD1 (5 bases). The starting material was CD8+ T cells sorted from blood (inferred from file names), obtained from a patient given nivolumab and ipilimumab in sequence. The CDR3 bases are TGCGCCAGCAGACTGACAGTTTACAATGAGCAGTTCTTC. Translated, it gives CASRLTVYNEQFF.